This TCR beta chain was sequenced in a study of T cell responses to AZD1222 COVID-19 vaccine. With regard to this clone: Its specificity is unknown.

TCRdb keeps only in-frame clones here, not all; method: immunoSEQ multiplex PCR. This table holds 160,000 or so clones, 91% found once. The study's findings and limits: Samples come after the peak T cell response, not at day 14. There were mostly white British donors and more females than males, and clonal diversity was possibly underestimated.

The CDR3 extends over 16 amino acids. Germline values: CDR1 SQVTM, CDR2 ANQGSEA. V lost 5 bases to trimming and J lost 0 bases; unmatched junction nucleotides: 10. The sample consisted of peripheral blood, taken on day 0 of AZD1222 vaccination. The chain combines TRBV29-1 with TRBJ1-3; the match to TRBD1 covers 7 bases. This receptor was obtained from an adult in good health. The CDR3 DNA reads TGCAGCGTTTCCGCAGGGGGTGGGAGCTCTGGAAACACCATATATTTT. Protein product: CSVSAGGGSSGNTIYF.